This TCR beta chain was recovered during a study of cytomegalovirus exposure and HLA in healthy donors. Study observations and caveats: Sequences of the TCR beta chain were said to predict the HLA-A and HLA-B alleles of most subjects accurately.

Researchers ran the PCR with 60 Vbeta and 13 Jbeta primers. Using immunoSEQ multiplex PCR, the repertoire was profiled, and TCRdb retains in-frame clones only, with some absent. The sample carries 130,000 or so clones, approximately 77% recorded once. This CDR3 region has 17 residues. Germline lookup yields CDR1 SGHNT and CDR2 YYREEE (reference sequence). V lost 0 bases and J 0 bases, leaving 15 bases between the germline ends. Note on this clone: Its antigen is not known.

The TCR sequence derives from a man aged 18 to 35 in good health and CMV-seronegative. The V gene is TRBV5-4, the J gene TRBJ1-1; weak D call: TRBD1 (6 bases). Sequencing input: PBMCs. The CDR3 region has the DNA TGTGCCAGCAGCTTGGCCTACGGGACAAAATTGAACACTGAAGCTTTCTTT. It is translated as CASSLAYGTKLNTEAFF.